This section outlines one T cell receptor (beta chain) sequence together with its context. The data originate from a study of technical replicates of blood from several donors. The CDR3 is 13 residues long. V was pared by 7 bases and J by 0 bases, with 10 bases between. Germline CDR1 MNHEY, CDR2 SMNVEV (reference sequence). Assay: immunoSEQ multiplex PCR; the TCRdb copy retains only in-frame clones and omits some. The sample has under 80,000 clones, 94% seen once. The origin of this receptor is a human donor in good health. The sequencing sample was made of T cells isolated from PBMCs. The V and J genes are TRBV27 and TRBJ2-7; TRBD2 is a possible D gene (6 bases). In DNA, the CDR3 is TGTGCCAGCACCAGACTAGACTCCTACGAGCAGTACTTC. Translation gives CASTRLDSYEQYF.